The 22 T cell receptor beta chains reported below all come from one sample, sequenced in a study of T-cell reconstitution after alpha-beta-depleted transplantation in children. The library targeted TCRbeta and was prepared with unique molecular identifiers. From the PCR reads, TCRdb called clonotypes with MiXCR, one entry per CDR3 protein. The data show 25,000 to 30,000 distinct CDR3 sequences, with roughly 6.3% seen just once and roughly 7% held by the top ten. Sequenced here: PBMCs, mostly from graft donor cells, sampled 180 days after TCRalphabeta/CD19-depleted stem cell transplant. The source is a male patient younger than 18 who had a stem cell transplant for acute myeloid leukemia, so the T cells may come from the graft donor.

This clonotype was observed a few times. The rearrangement joins TRBV2 to TRBJ1-5; TRBD1 agrees at 7 bases. The CDR3 extends over 15 amino acids. J lost 4 bases, V lost 4 bases, and 7 bases had no gene match. The germline CDR1 and CDR2 sequences are SNHLY and FYNNEI. CDR3 sequence: CASSGTTGSNQPQHF. CDR3 DNA sequence: TGTGCCAGCAGTGGGACGACAGGGAGTAATCAGCCCCAGCATTTT.

This clonotype has a count of ten or more. This sequence joins TRBV10-3 and TRBJ1-1; D not certain. The CDR3 has 14 amino acids. The germline V gene encodes CDR1 ENHRY and CDR2 SYGVKD. V gave up 0 bases and J gave up 1 base, with 6 bases separating them. CDR3 region: CAISESWGNTEAFF. In DNA form, the CDR3 reads TGTGCCATCAGTGAGTCATGGGGGAACACTGAAGCTTTCTTT.

Many counts were recorded for this clonotype. CDR3 amino acids: CASSSAGRTEAFF. CDR3 bases: TGTGCCAGCAGCTCGGCAGGGAGGACTGAAGCTTTCTTT. The J gene is TRBJ1-1, the V gene TRBV7-9, with D perhaps matching TRBD1 (5 bases). This CDR3 has 13 residues. V was pared by 4 bases and J by 5 bases, with 11 bases between. In germline, CDR1 is SEHNR, CDR2 FQNEAQ (reference sequence).

This clonotype was observed at least ten times. The gene calls are TRBV6-1 and TRBJ2-1; TRBD2 matches 9 bases. The CDR3 is 16 amino acids. J lost 0 bases, V lost 7 bases, and 7 bases had no gene match. The V gene's germline CDR1 is MNHNS and CDR2 SASEGT. The CDR3 is CASTASGASSYNEQFF. The CDR3 coding sequence is TGTGCCAGCACTGCTAGCGGGGCCAGCTCCTACAATGAGCAGTTCTTC.

This clonotype was seen repeatedly, ten times or more. This rearrangement joins TRBV11-2 to TRBJ2-3; tentative D call: TRBD2 (6 bases). Looked up from germline, CDR1 is SGHAT and CDR2 is FQNNGV. Trimming pared 5 bases from V and 2 bases from J, leaving 14 bases between. CDR3 length: 15 residues. The CDR3 here is CASSPRTTLTDTQYF. The CDR3 bases are TGTGCCAGCAGCCCCCGGACTACCCTCACAGATACGCAGTATTTT.

This clonotype appeared many times. V gene TRBV6-5 combines with J gene TRBJ1-4; possibly TRBD1 for D (5 bases). Trimming removed 7 bases at V and 8 bases at J, with 14 bases between. CDR1 is MNHEY and CDR2 is SVGAGI in the germline V gene. The CDR3 consists of 13 residues. The CDR3 DNA reads TGTGCCAGCATTAGGGGAGGAGGGGAAAAACTGTTTTTT. Translating it yields CASIRGGGEKLFF.

This clonotype was detected many times. The chain employs TRBV20-1 and TRBJ1-1, with a tentative D call TRBD1 (5 bases). This CDR3 contains 14 residues. Trimming cost V 0 bases and J 1 base, with 9 bases left between them. CDR1 DFQATT and CDR2 SNEGSKA come from the germline V gene (reference sequence). In DNA, the CDR3 is TGCAGTGCTAGAGAGACACAGGCGAACACTGAAGCTTTCTTT. Amino acid sequence: CSARETQANTEAFF.

This clonotype occurred many times. The V call is TRBV12-3 or TRBV12-4, the J call TRBJ1-4; D is uncertain. V was trimmed by 0 bases and J by 5 bases, leaving 13 bases between them. This CDR3 has 16 amino acids. The CDR3 reads CASSLAVWGGNEKLFF. In nucleotides, the CDR3 is TGTGCCAGCAGTTTAGCAGTATGGGGAGGGAATGAAAAACTGTTTTTT.

This clonotype was found many times. The chain is built from TRBV12-5 and TRBJ2-1; the match to TRBD1 covers 9 bases. This CDR3 is 15 amino acids long. Per germline, CDR1 LGHNT and CDR2 FRNRAP. This CDR3 reads CAAVRDRGIDNEQFF. Written as DNA, the CDR3 is TGTGCCGCCGTGCGAGACAGGGGGATTGACAATGAGCAGTTCTTC.

This clonotype was seen ten or more times. The V and J genes are TRBV20-1 and TRBJ2-3, with 8 bases fitting TRBD2. The germline V gene encodes CDR1 DFQATT and CDR2 SNEGSKA (reference sequence). V lost 2 bases to trimming and J lost 3 bases; unmatched junction nucleotides: 4. The CDR3 runs 14 residues. The CDR3 bases are TGCAGTGCTAGAATTAGCGGGATAACAGATACGCAGTATTTT. It codes for CSARISGITDTQYF.

V is TRBV6-1 and J is TRBJ1-6; no firm D call. The CDR3 runs 16 residues. Trimming took 7 bases from V and 0 from J, leaving 13 bases between them. Germline loops: CDR1 MNHNS, CDR2 SASEGT. The CDR3 spells CASTPGRSSYNSPLHF. CDR3 bases: TGTGCCAGCACCCCAGGACGGAGCTCCTATAATTCACCCCTCCACTTT.

The genes are TRBV5-5 and TRBJ2-6; 10 nucleotides align to TRBD1. Germline V gene data show CDR1 as SGHKS and CDR2 as YYEKEE (reference sequence). There are 20 residues in the CDR3. The CDR3 loop reads CASCCFVASGQGSGANVLTF. The CDR3 DNA sequence: TGTGCTAGCTGCTGCTTTGTCGCATCGGGACAGGGGAGCGGGGCCAACGTCCTGACTTTC.

The table lists this clonotype with many counts. The gene calls are TRBV4-3 and TRBJ1-5; possible D gene TRBD1, 5 bases. The CDR3 loop spans 18 amino acids. Looked up from germline, CDR1 is LGHNA and CDR2 is YSLEER. The V end lost 2 bases, the J end lost 2 bases, and 19 bases lay between the germline ends. Here the CDR3 DNA reads TGCGCCAGCAGCCAAAGCGCCCAAGTAGGGGCTGGCAATCAGCCCCAGCATTTT. Amino acids: CASSQSAQVGAGNQPQHF.

Ten or more counts support this clonotype. This chain uses TRBV6-2 or TRBV6-3 with TRBJ2-1; 8 bases are shared with TRBD2. Trimming removed 5 bases from V and 12 bases from J; junction bases left unmatched: 18. CDR1 MNHEY and CDR2 SVGEGT come from the germline V gene. CDR3 length equals 16 residues. The CDR3 nucleotides are TGTGCCAGCAGTGACCCCTCCAGCGGGGGCTTTGAGGCGCAGTTCTTC. It codes for CASSDPSSGGFEAQFF.

This clonotype has a count of ten or more. This sequence joins TRBV4-1 and TRBJ1-6; no clear D. Germline loops: CDR1 MGHRA, CDR2 YSYEKL. The V gene lost 2 bases and the J gene lost 11 bases, with 10 bases spanning the gap. The CDR3 runs to 13 residues. CDR3 protein: CASSQMGGTPLHF. In nucleotides, the CDR3 is TGCGCCAGCAGCCAAATGGGCGGGACACCCCTCCACTTT.

Details on this clonotype: A much larger clone sits a single nucleotide away, making a read error possible. V gene TRBV7-9 combines with J gene TRBJ1-5; no clear D gene. V lost 3 bases and J lost 2, with 11 bases in between. Germline V gene lookup returns CDR1 SEHNR and CDR2 FQNEAQ (reference sequence). The CDR3 covers 15 residues. The CDR3 bases are TGTGCCAGCAGCTTCTCGGGGTGCCGCAATCAGCCCCAGCATTTT. Translating gives CASSFSGCRNQPQHF.

This clonotype was seen many times. This chain joins TRBV18 and TRBJ2-7, with D maybe TRBD1 (6 bases). The CDR3 has 13 residues. Germline CDR1 KGHSH, CDR2 LQKENI. Trimming removed 4 bases from V and 1 base from J, with 8 bases in between. The CDR3: CASSLTGSYEQYF. In DNA form, the CDR3 reads TGTGCCAGCTCACTGACAGGTTCCTACGAGCAGTACTTC.

This clonotype was seen many times. V and J are TRBV5-4 and TRBJ1-2; 9 bases line up with TRBD1. Germline-derived CDR1 and CDR2 are SGHNT and YYREEE (reference sequence). The CDR3 contains 17 residues. The V gene end was trimmed by 7 bases and the J gene end by 6 bases; junction bases not matched to a gene: 19. CDR3 nucleotide sequence: TGTGCCAGCCGCCCATACGGGACAGGGACAACTAGGAATGGCTACACCTTC. Protein sequence: CASRPYGTGTTRNGYTF. Using reference TRBV5-4 and TRBJ1-2 for the parts outside the CDR3, the full variable domain is ETGVTQSPTHLIKTRGQQVTLRCSSQSGHNTVSWYQQALGQGPQFIFQYYREEENGRGNFPPRFSGLQFPNYSSELNVNALELDDSALYLCASRPYGTGTTRNGYTFGSGTRLTVV.

This clonotype came up many times. V and J are TRBV9 and TRBJ2-7, with 10 bases matching TRBD1. CDR1 is SGDLS, CDR2 YYNGEE, per germline. This CDR3 spans 14 amino acids. Trimming at V came to 4 bases and at J to 1 base, leaving 2 bases not matched to a gene. The CDR3, as DNA: TGTGCCAGCAGCAAGGGACAGGGGTCCTACGAGCAGTACTTC. This translates into CASSKGQGSYEQYF.

The V gene is TRBV30, the J gene TRBJ2-1, with 13 bases aligning to TRBD2. Germline loops: CDR1 GTSNPN, CDR2 SVGIG (reference sequence). The CDR3 has 15 residues. The trim removed 5 bases at V and 9 bases at J, leaving 10 bases unmatched. DNA of the CDR3: TGTGCCTGGCACCCGGGACTAGCGGGATTTAGTGAGCAGTTCTTC. Translated: CAWHPGLAGFSEQFF.

At least ten counts were recorded for this clonotype. CDR3 DNA: TGTGCCAGCAGTCGACCACTTCAGGGGACGGGCAAAAACATTCAGTACTTC. This codes for CASSRPLQGTGKNIQYF. V usage is TRBV27 and J usage is TRBJ2-4; the D gene is possibly TRBD1 (6 bases). The CDR3 has 17 residues. From germline, CDR1 is MNHEY and CDR2 SMNVEV (reference sequence). V was cut by 5 bases and J by 3 bases, with 20 bases left in between.

This clonotype was seen at least ten times. The chain joins TRBV7-9 to TRBJ2-1; 9 bases agree with TRBD2. V was clipped by 5 bases and J by 0 bases; unmatched bases: 2. The CDR3 length is 15 residues. Germline-derived CDR1 and CDR2 are SEHNR and FQNEAQ (reference sequence). The DNA of the CDR3 is TGTGCCAGCAGCGTTAGCGGGAGCTCCTACAATGAGCAGTTCTTC. Amino acid sequence: CASSVSGSSYNEQFF.